In its sample, the clone carrying this T cell receptor (beta chain) was seen a few times. Its target is unknown. V was trimmed by 0 bases and J by 2 bases, leaving 13 bases between them. This CDR3 is 16 amino acids long. Germline CDR1 is LGHNA and CDR2 is YSLEER. This specimen belongs to a study of T cells after yellow fever vaccination. One entry per CDR3 protein, called by TCRdb with MiXCR from the 5' RACE reads. The table shows 350,000 to 550,000 distinct CDR3 sequences, with approximately 19% occurring only once. Study-wide results and caveats: Re-detected after boosting: most primary clones, more than 95% of CD4 and 88% of CD8.

The receptor was isolated from a man younger than 30 who received the YFV17D yellow fever vaccine. The chain is built from TRBV4-3 and TRBJ1-1; D gene uncertain. The starting material was PBMCs, obtained before the yellow fever booster vaccination. CDR3 DNA sequence: TGCGCCAGCAGCCAAGATCCGAGTCAGGTTAACACTGAAGCTTTCTTT. As protein: CASSQDPSQVNTEAFF.